The clone carrying this T cell receptor beta chain showed up just a few times. Trimming removed 1 base at V and 1 base at J, with 4 bases between. The CDR3 is 13 residues long. Germline CDR1 reads SNHLY; CDR2 reads FYNNEI. Libraries were prepared by immunoSEQ multiplex PCR; TCRdb keeps only in-frame clonotypes and omits some of them. The table includes approximately 75,000 clones, about four fifths detected once. The entry originates in a study of CD4 T cell repertoires in COVID-19. The material sequenced was CD4+ T cells from peripheral blood, taken after recovery from COVID-19. The rearrangement joins TRBV2 to TRBJ1-2, with no clear D. The sequence was collected from a human donor who had COVID-19. The CDR3 protein is CASSEGINYGYTF. In DNA form, the CDR3 reads TGTGCCAGCAGTGAAGGGATTAACTATGGCTACACCTTC.